A single sample is the source of the 23 T cell receptor beta chains below, sequenced in a study of beta chain features in type 1 diabetes. Their recognized antigens are unknown. The entirety of the isolated RNA underwent reverse transcription, so expressed TCRB transcripts were sequenced. The protocol was immunoSEQ multiplex PCR, while the TCRdb copy is restricted to in-frame clones and leaves out a portion. The sample lists about 240,000 clones, around 14% seen once, with roughly 0.019% in the top ten. Study-wide results and limits: Shorter TCRB CDR3s, moderately but significantly so, were found in Type 1 diabetes patients in all four CD4+ subsets.

Material for sequencing was naive CD4+ T cells from blood. Receptors were obtained from a man aged 30-40 years with type 1 diabetes.

This rearrangement joins TRBV6-1 to TRBJ1-6; 7 positions agree with TRBD1. The CDR3 spans 14 residues. The V gene end was trimmed by 8 bases and the J gene end by 5 bases; junction bases not matched to a gene: 6. Germline-derived CDR1 and CDR2 are MNHNS and SASEGT. The CDR3 DNA reads TGTGCCAGCGAGACAGGGAACCATAATTCACCCCTCCACTTT. The encoded protein is CASETGNHNSPLHF.

This clone has only a few counts. The genes are TRBV15 and TRBJ1-1; no firm D call. Per the germline V gene, CDR1 is LNHNV and CDR2 is YYDKDF (reference sequence). The V end lost 1 base, the J end lost 7 bases, and 7 bases lay between the germline ends. CDR3 length: 12 residues. The CDR3 bases are TGTGCCACCAGCAGAGGTAGAGATGAAGCTTTCTTT. This sequence encodes CATSRGRDEAFF.

This clone was seen a few times. This chain joins TRBV30 and TRBJ2-5, with 7 positions matching TRBD2. This CDR3 comprises 13 residues. Per the germline V gene, CDR1 is GTSNPN and CDR2 is SVGIG (reference sequence). V lost 2 bases, J lost 2 bases, and 2 bases stayed unmatched. The CDR3 DNA sequence: TGTGCCTGGAGTCGGGGGGTACAAGAGACCCAGTACTTC. It translates to CAWSRGVQETQYF.

Turning to this clone: Within the sample, other DNA sequences also encode this same CDR3. The CDR3 sequence: CASSLAADTQYF. CDR3 coding DNA: TGCGCCAGCAGCTTGGCCGCAGATACGCAGTATTTT. V gene TRBV5-1 combines with J gene TRBJ2-3; no clear D gene. CDR3 size: 12 residues. Trimming took off 0 bases at V and 4 bases at J, with 3 bases between the two ends. CDR1 and CDR2 (germline): SGHRS, YFSETQ.

V gene TRBV7-9 combines with J gene TRBJ1-1, with 7 bases aligning to TRBD1. The V and J ends lost 5 bases and 0 bases, in that order; junction bases with no gene match: 6. The CDR3 is 15 residues long. The germline V gene encodes CDR1 SEHNR and CDR2 FQNEAQ (reference sequence). This CDR3 reads CASSGRGGLNTEAFF. CDR3 DNA sequence: TGTGCCAGCAGCGGACGAGGGGGCTTGAACACTGAAGCTTTCTTT.

J is TRBJ1-3 and V is TRBV30, with no clear D. CDR3 size: 16 residues. Trimming pared 0 bases from V and 2 bases from J, leaving 14 bases between. Germline V gene data show CDR1 as GTSNPN and CDR2 as SVGIG (reference sequence). The CDR3 coding sequence is TGTGCCTGGAGTGTACCCCCGGGAGGGACTGGAAACACCATATATTTT. Its translation is CAWSVPPGGTGNTIYF.

This sequence joins TRBV7-9 and TRBJ2-1, with a tentative D call TRBD2 (7 bases). Germline values: CDR1 SEHNR, CDR2 FQNEAQ (reference sequence). The V gene lost 5 bases and the J gene lost 0 bases, with 17 bases spanning the gap. This CDR3 spans 17 amino acids. CDR3 amino acids: CASSPKGGVSSYNEQFF. As DNA, the CDR3 is TGTGCCAGCAGCCCTAAGGGGGGGGTCAGCTCCTACAATGAGCAGTTCTTC.

This clone was seen a few times. The CDR3 protein is CASTSGSGWDEQFF. CDR3 nucleotides: TGTGCCAGCACGAGCGGGTCGGGCTGGGATGAGCAGTTCTTC. V and J are TRBV2 and TRBJ2-1, with a possible D match to TRBD2 (6 bases). CDR3 size: 14 residues. Trimming stripped 7 bases from V and 8 bases from J, with 18 bases between. Germline V gives CDR1 SNHLY, CDR2 FYNNEI.

V gene TRBV18 combines with J gene TRBJ1-1, with D hard to call. The V gene's germline CDR1 is KGHSH and CDR2 LQKENI. This CDR3 has 14 residues. The V and J ends lost 3 bases and 0 bases respectively, with 8 bases between them. The CDR3 sequence is CASSPAAMNTEAFF. CDR3 in DNA: TGTGCCAGCTCACCGGCGGCGATGAACACTGAAGCTTTCTTT.

This clone has a handful of counts. The chain is built from TRBV4-1 and TRBJ2-3; the match to TRBD1 covers 8 bases. CDR3 size: 17 residues. In germline, CDR1 is MGHRA, CDR2 YSYEKL. Losses at the gene ends were 1 base for V and 2 bases for J; bases not matched to a gene: 8. The CDR3 spells CASSQGFRQGATDTQYF. CDR3 coding DNA: TGCGCCAGCAGCCAAGGATTCAGGCAGGGGGCCACAGATACGCAGTATTTT.

This clone has just a few counts. The rearrangement joins TRBV7-9 to TRBJ1-2; D remains ambiguous. The CDR3 length is 14 residues. V gave up 4 bases and J gave up 3 bases, with 12 bases separating them. Germline V gives CDR1 SEHNR, CDR2 FQNEAQ (reference sequence). The CDR3 reads CASSSAPADYGYTF. The CDR3 nucleotides read TGTGCCAGCAGCTCTGCCCCCGCAGACTATGGCTACACCTTC.

This clone was counted only a few times. The gene calls are TRBV6-1 and TRBJ1-2; no firm D call. CDR3 length equals 14 residues. Trimming took 7 bases from V and 3 from J, leaving 15 bases between them. Germline V gives CDR1 MNHNS, CDR2 SASEGT. CDR3 sequence (DNA): TGTGCCAGCATGAGAGAGTGGAGGGACTATGGCTACACCTTC. Protein sequence: CASMREWRDYGYTF.

The rearrangement links TRBV11-2 to TRBJ1-1; 7 positions agree with TRBD1. V lost 0 bases and J lost 2; bases outside the gene matches: 3. From germline, CDR1 is SGHAT and CDR2 FQNNGV. The CDR3 has 15 residues. The CDR3 DNA reads as TGTGCCAGCAGCTTAGATACAGGGGTTAACACTGAAGCTTTCTTT. Translating it yields CASSLDTGVNTEAFF.

J is TRBJ1-2 and V is TRBV5-4; TRBD1 matches 8 bases. V gave up 4 bases and J gave up 4 bases; unmatched junction bases: 9. The CDR3 sequence is 15 residues long. Germline CDR1 SGHNT, CDR2 YYREEE (reference sequence). The CDR3 loop reads CASSPGQERGYGYTF. The CDR3 DNA reads as TGTGCCAGCAGCCCGGGACAGGAGCGAGGCTATGGCTACACCTTC.

This clone was seen a few times. The chain uses TRBV7-9 and TRBJ2-1, with TRBD1 matching over 9 bases. Germline V gene sequence: CDR1 SEHNR, CDR2 FQNEAQ (reference sequence). The ends lost 4 bases at V and 1 base at J; junction bases unmatched: 8. The CDR3 has 17 amino acids. This chain's CDR3 is CASSSTLTGGSYNEQFF. The CDR3 DNA is TGTGCCAGCAGCTCTACCTTGACAGGGGGATCCTACAATGAGCAGTTCTTC.

There are a few counts of this clone. The chain carries TRBV18 and TRBJ1-5, with TRBD1 matching over 9 bases. Germline CDR1 and CDR2: KGHSH and LQKENI. The CDR3 contains 16 residues. J gave up 1 base and V 3 bases, and 4 bases lay outside the gene matches. CDR3 amino acids: CASSPLDRGSNQPQHF. The CDR3 DNA follows: TGTGCCAGCTCACCGTTGGACAGGGGAAGCAATCAGCCCCAGCATTTT.

This clone has a handful of counts. The chain employs TRBV18 and TRBJ1-1; TRBD1 agrees at 7 bases. CDR1 is KGHSH and CDR2 is LQKENI in the germline V gene. This CDR3 has 14 amino acids. The V and J ends lost 6 bases and 6 bases, in that order; junction bases with no gene match: 10. CDR3 protein: CASSSLTGEAEAFF. CDR3 DNA: TGTGCCAGCTCGTCCCTTACAGGGGAGGCTGAAGCTTTCTTT.

This chain links TRBV5-1 with TRBJ2-5, with D possibly being TRBD2 (5 bases). The CDR3 covers 17 residues. The V end was cut by 4 bases, the J end by 1 base, with 20 bases between. The V gene's germline CDR1 is SGHRS and CDR2 YFSETQ. The chain's CDR3 is CASSGVGRKGGQETQYF. In DNA form, the CDR3 reads TGCGCCAGCAGCGGGGTGGGGAGAAAAGGAGGCCAAGAGACCCAGTACTTC.

V is TRBV6-6 and J is TRBJ1-3; 7 bases fit TRBD1. V dropped 2 bases and J dropped 6; count of bases not matched to a gene: 4. CDR1 and CDR2 (germline): MNHNY, SVGAGI (reference sequence). The CDR3 loop spans 14 amino acids. For the CDR3, the DNA is TGTGCCAGCAGTTACGGGCAGGGGGTAAACACCATATATTTT. It translates to CASSYGQGVNTIYF.

This clone was found a few times. The CDR3 bases are TGTGCCATCAGTCCAGGGATCCAAGAGACCCAGTACTTC. It yields the protein CAISPGIQETQYF. The chain links TRBV10-3 to TRBJ2-5, with a weak D call TRBD1 (5 bases). Per germline, CDR1 ENHRY and CDR2 SYGVKD. This CDR3 comprises 13 residues. V was pared by 5 bases and J by 1 base, with 8 bases between.

Only a few counts were recorded for this clone. V is TRBV25-1 and J is TRBJ2-5, with TRBD1 matching over 7 bases. The CDR3 spans 13 residues. J gave up 2 bases and V 3 bases, and 0 bases lay outside the gene matches. Germline loops: CDR1 MGHDK, CDR2 SYGVNS. This CDR3 reads CASSEGQQETQYF. The CDR3 DNA reads as TGTGCCAGCAGTGAGGGACAGCAAGAGACCCAGTACTTC.

The chain recombines TRBV2 with TRBJ2-3, with D possibly TRBD1 on 5 matching bases. This CDR3 contains 13 residues. The germline V gene encodes CDR1 SNHLY and CDR2 FYNNEI. The ends were cut back, 3 bases at V and 7 bases at J, with 11 bases in the middle. The CDR3 protein is CASSDRARYTQYF. The CDR3 coding sequence is TGTGCCAGCAGTGACAGGGCCAGATATACGCAGTATTTT. The full variable domain, rest sourced from reference TRBV2 and TRBJ2-3, is EPEVTQTPSHQVTQMGQEVILRCVPISNHLYFYWYRQILGQKVEFLVSFYNNEISEKSEIFDDQFSVERPDGSNFTLKIRSTKLEDSAMYFCASSDRARYTQYFGPGTRLTVL.

The rearrangement joins TRBV4-2 to TRBJ2-1, with 10 bases matching TRBD2. The CDR3 totals 16 residues. The V gene's germline CDR1 is LGHNA and CDR2 YNFKEQ. J lost 4 bases, V lost 0 bases, and 3 bases had no gene match. This chain's CDR3 is CASSQDLGLAYNEQFF. In nucleotides, the CDR3 is TGTGCCAGCAGCCAAGATCTGGGACTAGCGTACAATGAGCAGTTCTTC.